The present entry profiles one T cell receptor (beta chain) with its context. Its antigen has not been determined. No base quality values were provided; no much bigger clone lies one nucleotide off. Germline trimming: 4 bases from V, 2 bases from J; junction bases outside gene matches: 6. CDR1 is given as KGHDR and CDR2 as SFDVKD, both from the germline V gene. Including cysteine and phenylalanine, the CDR3 has 15 amino acids. The DNA shown is the 45-base CDR3, in frame from base 1. The data originate from a study of blood T cell repertoires in COVID-19 (dated by TCRdb to the early 2020s). Regarding the study in general: The collaborator samples originated in the United States, Italy and Spain and spanned the acute and convalescent phases of COVID-19. The samples were drawn from the first 160 participants of the ongoing ImmuneRACE study and from some 1,300 subjects provided by 6 global collaborators. The prospective study material was composed of cDNA or gDNA derived from T cells, B-cell-depleted T cells, or PBMCs. Nearly every sample came with metadata listing a de-identified subject ID, COVID-19 status, age in years and sex. Where available, HLA class I and class II types were obtained from metadata supplied by the sample provider rather than from assay-based typing. Deeply sampled blood TCRbeta repertoires from subjects exposed to, actively infected with, or recovered from COVID-19 were included in the dataset. The repertoires were released in a freely available public database intended as a resource for research on the immune response to SARS-CoV-2. Paper-wide results and their limitations: The quantity of clinical and demographic metadata differed by source and by participant and was supplied without curation.

TCRbeta CDR3 regions were amplified from genomic DNA by means of the immunoSEQ Assay, a bias-controlled multiplex PCR. In the paper's pipeline: Within the assay, amplification of reference gene primers was used to estimate how many nucleated cells each sample contained. To quantify the absolute abundance of each unique TCRbeta CDR3 rearrangement, sequence reads were collapsed and filtered. For each sample, productive Simpson clonality was calculated as the square root of Simpson's diversity index across productive rearrangements. In its TCRdb copy, this immuneACCESS table keeps in-frame sequences only and misses some clones. Where compared with another copy, unresolved V genes explain less than half of these, and the others have no known cause. The D gene and trimming were derived from the DNA, and the V and J assignments and clone size from that table. This sample holds hundreds of thousands of clones; roughly 89% were observed only once. The biggest ten clones account for around 9% of the sample.

Enrolling through a virtual design, the prospective study's participants ranged in age from roughly 18 to 89 years and lived across 20 to 25 United States geographic areas. In the prospective study, cohorts were assigned on the basis of participant-reported clinical history obtained from a screening survey and a study questionnaire. Recovered participants in ImmuneRACE Cohort 3 were defined by two consecutive negative NP/OP PCR tests, clearance by a healthcare professional, or resolution of symptoms. Mobile phlebotomists in the prospective study collected whole blood, serum and a nasopharyngeal or oropharyngeal swab from every participant. Participants in the prospective study had the option to provide additional blood draws and questionnaires over a roughly two-month period. Before DNA extraction, prospective study blood samples were shipped either frozen or at room temperature.

The sequenced sample consisted of PBMCs or T cells enriched from blood (not recorded which). The clonotype comes from a woman in her thirties who had recovered from COVID-19. This chain is built from TRBV24-1 and TRBJ1-2; TRBD1 agrees with 7 junctional bases. The CDR3 amino acid sequence is: CATSDPGTANYGYTF. The bases are TGTGCCACCAGTGACCCCGGGACAGCGAACTATGGCTACACCTTC.